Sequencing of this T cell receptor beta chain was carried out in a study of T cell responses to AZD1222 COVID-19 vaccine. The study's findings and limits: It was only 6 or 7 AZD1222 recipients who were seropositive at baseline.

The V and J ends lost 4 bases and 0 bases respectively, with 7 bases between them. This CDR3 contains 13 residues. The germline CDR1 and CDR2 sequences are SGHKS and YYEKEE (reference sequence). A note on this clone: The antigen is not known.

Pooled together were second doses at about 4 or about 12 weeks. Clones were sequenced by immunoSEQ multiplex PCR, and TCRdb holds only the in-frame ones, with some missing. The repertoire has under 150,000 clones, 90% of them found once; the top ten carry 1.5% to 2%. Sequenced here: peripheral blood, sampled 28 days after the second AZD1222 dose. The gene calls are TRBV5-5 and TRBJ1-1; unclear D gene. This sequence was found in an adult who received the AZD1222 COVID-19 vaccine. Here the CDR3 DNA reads TGTGCCAGCAGCAGGGCCATGAACACTGAAGCTTTCTTT. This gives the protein CASSRAMNTEAFF.